This T cell receptor (beta chain) originates from a study of identical twins. CDR3 length equals 15 residues. The J segment lost 5 bases and the V segment lost 1 base, leaving 2 bases of the junction unmatched. Using its own MiXCR run on the 5' RACE reads, TCRdb lists one record per CDR3 protein. The sample comprises a few hundred thousand distinct CDR3 sequences, around 6.5% of which are singletons, and roughly 15% rests with the top ten. This clonotype was recorded at least ten times. The antigen is not known. Study results and caveats: Its conclusions, products of cross-sectional statistical analysis, did not come from following the same donors. Surplus twin overlap in beta out-of-frame sequences was less pronounced.

These data also formed part of another study, on T cells expressing NK-cell markers.

This chain uses TRBV12-3 or TRBV12-4 with TRBJ2-1; 10 nucleotides match TRBD1. The sample consisted of CD8+ T cells sorted from blood. The sequence was obtained from a woman under 30 in good health. The CDR3 DNA is TGTGCCAGCAGTTTAGAGGGGACAGGGGACAATGAGCAGTTCTTC. Protein sequence: CASSLEGTGDNEQFF.